The rows below give T cell receptor beta chains drawn from one sample of a study of blood T cell repertoires in COVID-19. The method was immunoSEQ multiplex PCR; TCRdb's version includes in-frame clones alone and lacks a portion of them. The sample lists 63,000 or so clones, around 80% seen once, with 9% to 15% in the top ten. Sequencing input: peripheral blood. These TCRs come from a human donor in a cohort sampled during active COVID-19. The CDR3 runs from the conserved cysteine through the conserved F or W. The D gene is left open where the match is weak. Clone size, where shown, is once, few, many, or a class for clones that have expanded.

j_call v_call clone_size d_call cdr3_nt cdr3_aa
TRBJ1-6 TRBV7-2 few NA TGTGCCACCCCTACAGGGATTAATTCACCCCTCCACTTT CATPTGINSPLHF
TRBJ2-5 TRBV24-1 NA NA TGTGCCACCAGTGACAGGGGTAGTGAGACCCAGTACTTC CATSDRGSETQYF
TRBJ2-1 TRBV4-2 NA TRBD2 TGTGCCAGCAGCCAAGATGAAATAGCGGGAGTGCGGAATGAGCAGTTCTTC CASSQDEIAGVRNEQFF
TRBJ1-1 TRBV29-1 NA TRBD1 TGCAGCGCCCCTACCCGGACAGGGGCCGCTGAAGCTTTCTTT CSAPTRTGAAEAFF
TRBJ2-3 TRBV19 NA TRBD2 TGTGCCAGTAGTTCGTACGCGGGACTAGCGGGGGGCCTGGGTACGCAGTATTTT CASSSYAGLAGGLGTQYF
TRBJ1-1 TRBV4-3 NA NA TGCGCCAGCAGCCAAGATCCCGGAGGAAGGAACACTGAAGCTTTCTTT CASSQDPGGRNTEAFF
TRBJ1-5 TRBV6-5 NA TRBD1 TGTGCCAGCGGGACAGTGCCTAATCAGCCCCAGCATTTT CASGTVPNQPQHF
TRBJ1-2 TRBV14 once NA TGTGCCAGCAGCCAGACAACTGACATACACTATGGCTACACCTTC CASSQTTDIHYGYTF
TRBJ2-1 TRBV4-1 NA TRBD1 TGCGCCAGCAGCCCCTCGAAGGGGGTGGGACAGGGGTACAATGAGCAGTTCTTC CASSPSKGVGQGYNEQFF
TRBJ1-5 TRBV19 few NA TGTGCCAGTAACACACAGGGTTCTCAGCCCCAGCATTTT CASNTQGSQPQHF
TRBJ2-7 TRBV5-6 NA TRBD1 TGTGCCAGCAGCTTCGGACAGGGGTTCTACGAGCAGTACTTC CASSFGQGFYEQYF
TRBJ2-3 TRBV9 NA NA TGTGCCAGCAGCAAATACCGGGTGGATACGCAGTATTTT CASSKYRVDTQYF
TRBJ1-5 TRBV15 NA NA TGTGCCACCAGCAGAGTTGGCGCTATGATAAATCTAGATCAGCCCCAGCATTTT CATSRVGAMINLDQPQHF
TRBJ1-1 TRBV18 NA TRBD1 TGTGCCAGCTCACCACGGACAGGAGCATTCTCTGAAGCTTTCTTT CASSPRTGAFSEAFF
TRBJ2-7 TRBV19 few NA TGTGCCAGCCGAGACAGGGCGGGGGAGCAGTACTTC CASRDRAGEQYF
TRBJ2-1 TRBV11-2 once NA TGTGCCAGCAGCTTAGATCGGGGCAGCGGGTCGTACAATGAGCAGTTCTTC CASSLDRGSGSYNEQFF
TRBJ2-7 TRBV13 few NA TGTGCCAGCAGCTCCCCAGGGCATAGTCTTCAGGAGCAGTACTTC CASSSPGHSLQEQYF
TRBJ2-6 TRBV7-9 NA NA TGTGCCAGCAGCCCTCACTCCTCTGGGGCCAACGTCCTGACTTTC CASSPHSSGANVLTF
TRBJ1-5 TRBV18 NA NA TGTGCCAGCTCCCTTCTGGGGGGTGATCAGCCCCAGCATTTT CASSLLGGDQPQHF
TRBJ2-7 TRBV5-5 NA TRBD2 TGTGCCAGCAGCTTGGGAAGCGGGGGCTACGAGCAGTACTTC CASSLGSGGYEQYF
TRBJ2-7 TRBV11-2 NA NA TGTGCCAGCAGCTTAGTAGGTCTAATCCAGGGGGGGCAGTACTTC CASSLVGLIQGGQYF
TRBJ1-4 TRBV19 NA TRBD1 TGTGCCAGTAGTTCCCGGGACAGGGGGTCTGAAAAACTGTTTTTT CASSSRDRGSEKLFF
TRBJ2-7 TRBV28 NA NA TGTGCCAGCAGACCTCCGGTTTCCTACGAGCAGTACTTC CASRPPVSYEQYF
TRBJ2-1 TRBV18 once TRBD1 TGTGCCAGCTCACAAGGGATTACAGGGGATGAGCAGTTCTTC CASSQGITGDEQFF
TRBJ1-5 TRBV27 NA TRBD1 TGTGCCAGCAGTCGTCTCCCCGGGACAGGGAATCAGCCCCAGCATTTT CASSRLPGTGNQPQHF
TRBJ2-5 TRBV29-1 NA TRBD1 TGCAGCGGGACAGGGCAAGAGACCCAGTACTTC CSGTGQETQYF
TRBJ1-3 TRBV27 NA NA TGTGCCAGCAGTCAACTCGCGGGAGACACCATATATTTT CASSQLAGDTIYF
TRBJ2-7 TRBV10-2 NA TRBD1 TGCGCCAGCAGTCGGGACAGCTCCTACGAGCAGTACTTC CASSRDSSYEQYF
TRBJ2-7 TRBV7-6 NA TRBD1 TGTGCCAGCAGCTTAGTTGGACAGGGTAGAGACGAGCAGTACTTC CASSLVGQGRDEQYF
TRBJ2-7 TRBV5-6 NA NA TGTGCCAGCAGCTTCAGGACAGATCACTACGAGCAGTACTTC CASSFRTDHYEQYF
TRBJ2-2 TRBV4-1 NA TRBD1 TGCGCCAGCAGCCACCCCCGGGACAGGGGGACCGGGGAGCTGTTTTTT CASSHPRDRGTGELFF
TRBJ2-6 TRBV7-2 NA TRBD2 TGTGCCAGCAGCTTAGGGTTGATAGCGGGAGCTGGGGCCAACGTCCTGACTTTC CASSLGLIAGAGANVLTF
TRBJ2-7 TRBV9 NA TRBD2 TGTGCCAGCAGCACACCCAGAAAGAGCGGGGGGAGCTCCTACGAGCAGTACTTC CASSTPRKSGGSSYEQYF
TRBJ2-3 TRBV29-1 once TRBD2 TGCAGCGTTGACTTATTCGTAGCGGGAGGGGGGAGCTTGTACACTAATACGCAGTATTTT CSVDLFVAGGGSLYTNTQYF
TRBJ1-2 TRBV18 many NA TGTGCCAGCTCACCATCAGGACAGAAGATAAACTATGGCTACACCTTC CASSPSGQKINYGYTF
TRBJ2-3 TRBV28 NA TRBD2 TGTGCCAGCACTTTGGGCCTAGCGGGATTGAATACGCAGTATTTT CASTLGLAGLNTQYF
TRBJ1-5 TRBV7-9 few TRBD1 TGTGCCAGCAGCTTAGGACAGGGATATCAGCCCCAGCATTTT CASSLGQGYQPQHF
TRBJ2-7 TRBV5-1 NA TRBD2 TGCGCCAGCTCCAGGGAGGGTAACTACGAGCAGTACTTC CASSREGNYEQYF
TRBJ2-7 TRBV19 NA NA TGTGCCAGTAGTATAGCAGGAGCGGCTTACACCTACGAGCAGTACTTC CASSIAGAAYTYEQYF
TRBJ2-3 TRBV28 NA TRBD1 TGTGCCAGCCGCACAGGGGTCGGGTCAGATACGCAGTATTTT CASRTGVGSDTQYF
TRBJ1-2 TRBV19 few TRBD1 TGTGCCAGTAGTACCCCAGGGGGCTGGCCCTATGGCTACACCTTC CASSTPGGWPYGYTF
TRBJ1-2 TRBV20-1 NA NA TGCAGTCTCTTCCACTATGGCTACACCTTC CSLFHYGYTF
TRBJ1-1 TRBV19 NA TRBD1 TGTGCCAGTAGTCCCTGGACAGGGGGCTTTAATGAAGCTTTCTTT CASSPWTGGFNEAFF
TRBJ2-7 TRBV28 NA NA TGTGCCAGCAGTTACGGGAGACCCCCCTACGAGCAGTACTTC CASSYGRPPYEQYF
TRBJ2-1 TRBV11-2 NA TRBD2 TGTGCCAGCAGCCCCATCCGCGGGGGGGAGGCCTTCAATGAGCAGTTCTTC CASSPIRGGEAFNEQFF
TRBJ2-3 TRBV9 NA NA TGTGCCAGCAGCGTGTCAGGGATCCCCCCAGATACGCAGTATTTT CASSVSGIPPDTQYF